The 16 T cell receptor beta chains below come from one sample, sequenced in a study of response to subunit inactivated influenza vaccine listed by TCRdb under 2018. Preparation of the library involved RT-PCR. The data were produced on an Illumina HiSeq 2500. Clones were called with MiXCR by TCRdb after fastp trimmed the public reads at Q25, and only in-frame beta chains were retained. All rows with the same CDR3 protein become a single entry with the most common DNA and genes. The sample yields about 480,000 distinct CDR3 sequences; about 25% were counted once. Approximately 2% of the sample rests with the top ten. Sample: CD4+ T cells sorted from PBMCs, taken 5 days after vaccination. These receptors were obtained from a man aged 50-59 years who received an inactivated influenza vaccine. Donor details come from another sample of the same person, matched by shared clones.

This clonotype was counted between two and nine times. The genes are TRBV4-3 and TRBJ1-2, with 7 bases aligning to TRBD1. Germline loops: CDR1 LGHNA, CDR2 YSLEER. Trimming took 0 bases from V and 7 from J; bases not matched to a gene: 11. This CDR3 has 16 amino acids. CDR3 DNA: TGCGCCAGCAGCCAAGATCAGGACAGGAGTTTAGGTGGCTACACCTTC. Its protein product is CASSQDQDRSLGGYTF.

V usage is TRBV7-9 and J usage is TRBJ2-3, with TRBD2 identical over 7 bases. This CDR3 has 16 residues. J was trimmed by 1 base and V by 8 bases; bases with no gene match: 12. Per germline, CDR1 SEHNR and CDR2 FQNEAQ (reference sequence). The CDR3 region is CASPPRGGRGTDTQYF. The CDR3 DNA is TGTGCCAGCCCTCCTCGCGGGGGTCGGGGCACAGATACGCAGTATTTT.

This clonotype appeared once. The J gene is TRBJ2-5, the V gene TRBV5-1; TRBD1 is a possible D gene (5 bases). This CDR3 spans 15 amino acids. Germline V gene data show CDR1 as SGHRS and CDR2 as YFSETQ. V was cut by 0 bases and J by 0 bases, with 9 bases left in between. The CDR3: CASSLVGQHQETQYF. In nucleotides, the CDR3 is TGCGCCAGCAGCTTGGTAGGACAACACCAAGAGACCCAGTACTTC.

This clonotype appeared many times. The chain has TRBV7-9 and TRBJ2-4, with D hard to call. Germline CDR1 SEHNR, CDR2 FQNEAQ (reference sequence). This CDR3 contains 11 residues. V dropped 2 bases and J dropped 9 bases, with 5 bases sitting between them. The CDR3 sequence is CASSLLGIQYF. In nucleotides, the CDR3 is TGTGCCAGCAGCTTACTTGGCATTCAGTACTTC.

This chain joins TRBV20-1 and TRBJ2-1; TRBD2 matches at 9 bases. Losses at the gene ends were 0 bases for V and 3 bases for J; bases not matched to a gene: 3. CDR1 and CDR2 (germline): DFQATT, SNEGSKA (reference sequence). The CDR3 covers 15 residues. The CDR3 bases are TGCAGTGCTAGAGAAGGCGGGAGGGTCTACAATGAGCAGTTCTTC. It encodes CSAREGGRVYNEQFF.

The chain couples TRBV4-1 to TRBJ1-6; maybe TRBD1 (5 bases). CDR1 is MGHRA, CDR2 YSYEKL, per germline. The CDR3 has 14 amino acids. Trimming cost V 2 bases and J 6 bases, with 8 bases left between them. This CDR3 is CASSQPDSNSPLHF. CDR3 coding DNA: TGCGCCAGCAGCCAACCCGACAGTAATTCACCCCTCCACTTT.

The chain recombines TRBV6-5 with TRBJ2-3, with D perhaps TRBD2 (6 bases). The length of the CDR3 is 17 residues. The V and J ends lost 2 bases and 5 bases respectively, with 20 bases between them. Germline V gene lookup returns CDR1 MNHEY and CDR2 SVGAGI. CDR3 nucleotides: TGTGCCAGCAGTTACGCTTCAGGGTGGGGGGAAAAAGATACGCAGTATTTT. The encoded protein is CASSYASGWGEKDTQYF.

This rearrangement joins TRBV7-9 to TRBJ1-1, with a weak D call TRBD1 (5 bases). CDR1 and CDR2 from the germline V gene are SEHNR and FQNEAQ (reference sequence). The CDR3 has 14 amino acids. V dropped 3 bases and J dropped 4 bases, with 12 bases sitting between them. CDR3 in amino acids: CASSLGGGVTEAFF. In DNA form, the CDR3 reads TGTGCCAGCAGCTTGGGGGGAGGGGTCACTGAAGCTTTCTTT.

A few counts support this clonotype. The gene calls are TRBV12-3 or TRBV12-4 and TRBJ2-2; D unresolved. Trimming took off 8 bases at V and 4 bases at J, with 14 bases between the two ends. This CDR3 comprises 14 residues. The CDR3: CASRLVGSTGELFF. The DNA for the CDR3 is TGTGCCAGCCGATTAGTGGGTTCCACCGGGGAGCTGTTTTTT.

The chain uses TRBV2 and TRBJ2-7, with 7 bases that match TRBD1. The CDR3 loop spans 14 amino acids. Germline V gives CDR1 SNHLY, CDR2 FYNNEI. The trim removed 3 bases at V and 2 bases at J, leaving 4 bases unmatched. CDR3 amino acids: CASSERTGPYEQYF. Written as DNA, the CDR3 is TGTGCCAGCAGTGAGAGGACAGGACCCTACGAGCAGTACTTC.

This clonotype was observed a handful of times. CDR3 nucleotide sequence: TGTGCCAGCAGCTTAGCGGTTCGTAGCGGGAGTGCCTACGAGCAGTACTTC. It is translated as CASSLAVRSGSAYEQYF. The rearrangement uses TRBV7-9 and TRBJ2-7, with 9 bases lining up with TRBD2. The CDR3 consists of 17 residues. V trimming: 0 bases; J trimming: 2 bases; junction bases outside the gene matches: 8. From germline, CDR1 is SEHNR and CDR2 FQNEAQ (reference sequence).

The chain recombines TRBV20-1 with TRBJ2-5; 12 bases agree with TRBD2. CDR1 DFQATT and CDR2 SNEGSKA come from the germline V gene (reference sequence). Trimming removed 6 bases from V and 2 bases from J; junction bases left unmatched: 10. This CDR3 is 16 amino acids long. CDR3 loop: CSARLAGVLRQETQYF. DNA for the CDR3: TGCAGTGCAAGACTAGCGGGGGTGCTTAGACAAGAGACCCAGTACTTC.

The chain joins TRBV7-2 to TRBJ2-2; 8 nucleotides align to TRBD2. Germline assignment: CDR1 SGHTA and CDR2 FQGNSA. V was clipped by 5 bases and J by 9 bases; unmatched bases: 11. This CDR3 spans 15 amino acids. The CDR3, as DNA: TGTGCCAGCAGCCCCCGCGTAAGCGGGAGAAGGGAGCTGTTTTTT. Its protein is CASSPRVSGRRELFF.

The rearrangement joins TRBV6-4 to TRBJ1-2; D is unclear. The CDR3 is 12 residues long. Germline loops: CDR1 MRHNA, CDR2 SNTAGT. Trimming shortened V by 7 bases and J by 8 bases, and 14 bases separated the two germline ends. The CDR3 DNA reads TGTGCCAGCACCGACGGTATAGGCGGCTACACCTTC. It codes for CASTDGIGGYTF.

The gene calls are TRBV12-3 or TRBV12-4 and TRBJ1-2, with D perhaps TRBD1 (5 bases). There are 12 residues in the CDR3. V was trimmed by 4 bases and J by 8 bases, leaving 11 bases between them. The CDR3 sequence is CASSSRDVGYTF. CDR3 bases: TGTGCCAGCAGTTCTCGGGACGTGGGCTACACCTTC.

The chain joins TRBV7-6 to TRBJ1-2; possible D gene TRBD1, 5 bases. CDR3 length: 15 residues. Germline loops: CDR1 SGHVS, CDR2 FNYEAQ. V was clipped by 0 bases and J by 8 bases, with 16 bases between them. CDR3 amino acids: CASSLAAADWGGYTF. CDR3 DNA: TGTGCCAGCAGCTTAGCGGCGGCCGACTGGGGGGGCTACACCTTC.